This TCR beta chain was sequenced for a study of blood T cell repertoires in COVID-19. Study context: Samples came from the United States, Italy and Spain, spanning acute and convalescent COVID-19. PBMCs, B-cell-depleted T cells, or T cells were the source of the cDNA or gDNA that made up the material.

This clone appeared a few times. As originally analysed: How many nucleated cells were present was estimated from reference gene primer amplification. Measured with immunoSEQ multiplex PCR; TCRdb has only the in-frame clones, and not every one. Clonal size and the V and J genes are those of that table, whereas D and trimming came from the DNA. The data hold some 80,000 clones, with 90% observed a single time. The CDR3 totals 15 residues. Trimming took 4 bases from V and 4 from J; bases not matched to a gene: 5. Germline CDR1 SGHDT, CDR2 YYEEEE. This TCR was sampled from a human donor in a cohort sampled during active COVID-19. The chain has TRBV5-6 and TRBJ1-2, with 12 bases identical to TRBD1. Sequencing input: peripheral blood. The CDR3 DNA reads as TGTGCCAGCAGCCCAGGGACAGGGGGCTTCTATGGCTACACCTTC. Protein: CASSPGTGGFYGYTF.